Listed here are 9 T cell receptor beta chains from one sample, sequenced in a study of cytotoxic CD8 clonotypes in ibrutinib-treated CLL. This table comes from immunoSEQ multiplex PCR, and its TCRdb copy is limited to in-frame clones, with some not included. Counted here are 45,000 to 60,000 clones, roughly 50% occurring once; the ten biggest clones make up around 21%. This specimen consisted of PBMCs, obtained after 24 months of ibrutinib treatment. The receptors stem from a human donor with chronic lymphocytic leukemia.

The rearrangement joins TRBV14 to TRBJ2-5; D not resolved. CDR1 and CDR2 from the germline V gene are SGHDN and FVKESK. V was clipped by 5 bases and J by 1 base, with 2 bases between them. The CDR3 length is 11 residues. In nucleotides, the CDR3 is TGTGCCAGCAGCGTCCAAGAGACCCAGTACTTC. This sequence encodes CASSVQETQYF.

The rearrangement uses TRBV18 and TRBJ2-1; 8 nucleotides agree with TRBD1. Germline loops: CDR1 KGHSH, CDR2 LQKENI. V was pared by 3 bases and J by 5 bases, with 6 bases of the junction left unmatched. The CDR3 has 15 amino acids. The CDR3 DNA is TGTGCCAGCTCACCGGACAGGGTCGTCCACAATGAGCAGTTCTTC. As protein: CASSPDRVVHNEQFF.

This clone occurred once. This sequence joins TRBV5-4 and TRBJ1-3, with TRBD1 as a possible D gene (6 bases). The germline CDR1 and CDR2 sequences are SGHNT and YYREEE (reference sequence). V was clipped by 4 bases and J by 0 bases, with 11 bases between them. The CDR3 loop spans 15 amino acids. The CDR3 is CASSIGQSSGNTIYF. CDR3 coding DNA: TGTGCCAGCAGCATTGGACAGTCCTCTGGAAACACCATATATTTT.

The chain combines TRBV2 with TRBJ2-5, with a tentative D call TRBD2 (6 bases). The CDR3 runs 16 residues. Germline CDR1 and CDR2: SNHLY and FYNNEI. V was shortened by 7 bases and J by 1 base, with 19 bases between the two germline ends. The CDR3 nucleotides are TGTGCCAGCAAGGGCTTCTTCATGGGGGGCCAAGAGACCCAGTACTTC. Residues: CASKGFFMGGQETQYF. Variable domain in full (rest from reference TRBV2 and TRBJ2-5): EPEVTQTPSHQVTQMGQEVILRCVPISNHLYFYWYRQILGQKVEFLVSFYNNEISEKSEIFDDQFSVERPDGSNFTLKIRSTKLEDSAMYFCASKGFFMGGQETQYFGPGTRLLVL.

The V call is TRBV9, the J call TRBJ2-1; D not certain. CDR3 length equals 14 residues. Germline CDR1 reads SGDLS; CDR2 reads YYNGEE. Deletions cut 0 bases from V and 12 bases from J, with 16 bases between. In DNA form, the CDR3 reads TGTGCCAGCAGCGTAGCTTATGGCGATGGGCCGCAGTTCTTC. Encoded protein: CASSVAYGDGPQFF.

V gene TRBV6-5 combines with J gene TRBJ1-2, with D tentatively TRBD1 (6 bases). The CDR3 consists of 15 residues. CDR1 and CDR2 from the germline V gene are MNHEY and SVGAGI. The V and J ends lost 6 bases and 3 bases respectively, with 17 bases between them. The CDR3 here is CASRTNRVGDYGYTF. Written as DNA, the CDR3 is TGTGCCAGCAGAACTAACAGGGTGGGGGACTATGGCTACACCTTC.

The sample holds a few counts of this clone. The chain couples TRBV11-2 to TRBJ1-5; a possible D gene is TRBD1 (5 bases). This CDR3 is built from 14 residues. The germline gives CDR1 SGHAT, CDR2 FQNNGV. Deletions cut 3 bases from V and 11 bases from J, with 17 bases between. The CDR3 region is CASSLGQGVSAQHF. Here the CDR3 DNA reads TGTGCCAGCAGCTTGGGCCAGGGAGTTTCGGCCCAGCATTTT.

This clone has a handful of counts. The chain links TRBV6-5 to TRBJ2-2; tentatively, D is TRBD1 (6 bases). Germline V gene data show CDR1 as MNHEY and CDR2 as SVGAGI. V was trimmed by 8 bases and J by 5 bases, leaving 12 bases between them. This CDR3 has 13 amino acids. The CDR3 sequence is CASRQTGTGELFF. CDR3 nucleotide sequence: TGTGCCAGCCGACAGACAGGTACCGGGGAGCTGTTTTTT.

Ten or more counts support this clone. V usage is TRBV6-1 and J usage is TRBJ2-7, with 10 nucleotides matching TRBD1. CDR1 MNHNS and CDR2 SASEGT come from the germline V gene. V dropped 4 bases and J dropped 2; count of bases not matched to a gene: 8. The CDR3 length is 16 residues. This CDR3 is CASSVTGTGATYEQYV. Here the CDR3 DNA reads TGTGCCAGCAGTGTTACCGGGACAGGGGCTACCTACGAGCAGTACGTC.